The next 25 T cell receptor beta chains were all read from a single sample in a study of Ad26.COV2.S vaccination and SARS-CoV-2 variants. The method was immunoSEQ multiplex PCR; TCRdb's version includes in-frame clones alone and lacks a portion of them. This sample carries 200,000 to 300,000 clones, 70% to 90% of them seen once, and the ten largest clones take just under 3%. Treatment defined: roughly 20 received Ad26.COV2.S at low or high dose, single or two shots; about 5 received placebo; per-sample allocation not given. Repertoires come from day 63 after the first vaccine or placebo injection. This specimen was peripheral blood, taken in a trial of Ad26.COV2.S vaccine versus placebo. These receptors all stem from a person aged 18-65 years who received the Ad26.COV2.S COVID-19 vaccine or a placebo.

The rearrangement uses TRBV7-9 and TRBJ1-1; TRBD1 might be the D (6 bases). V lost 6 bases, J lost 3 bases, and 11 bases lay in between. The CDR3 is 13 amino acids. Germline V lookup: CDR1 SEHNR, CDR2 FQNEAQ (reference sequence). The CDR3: CASRGGKDTEAFF. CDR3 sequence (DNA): TGTGCCAGCAGGGGGGGCAAGGACACTGAAGCTTTCTTT.

In DNA, the CDR3 is TGTGCCAGCAGTGAAGCCCCGGCAGGTCGAAATCAGCCCCAGCATTTT. Its protein product is CASSEAPAGRNQPQHF. The rearrangement links TRBV6-1 to TRBJ1-5; no definite D call. V lost 0 bases and J 4 bases, leaving 13 bases between the germline ends. The CDR3 extends over 16 amino acids. Germline CDR1 and CDR2: MNHNS and SASEGT.

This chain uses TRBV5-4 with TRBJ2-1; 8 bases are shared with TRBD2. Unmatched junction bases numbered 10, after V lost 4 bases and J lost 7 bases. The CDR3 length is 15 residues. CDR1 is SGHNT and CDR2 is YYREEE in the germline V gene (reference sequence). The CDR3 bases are TGTGCCAGCAGCCCCTCTTCGGGGGGGCCAAATGAGCAGTTCTTC. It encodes CASSPSSGGPNEQFF.

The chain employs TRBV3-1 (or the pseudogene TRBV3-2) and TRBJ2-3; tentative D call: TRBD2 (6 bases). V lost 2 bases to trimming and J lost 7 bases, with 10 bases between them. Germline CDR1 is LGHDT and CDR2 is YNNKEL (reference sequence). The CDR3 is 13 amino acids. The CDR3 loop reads CASSQFTSYTQYF. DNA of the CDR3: TGTGCCAGCAGCCAATTTACTAGCTATACGCAGTATTTT.

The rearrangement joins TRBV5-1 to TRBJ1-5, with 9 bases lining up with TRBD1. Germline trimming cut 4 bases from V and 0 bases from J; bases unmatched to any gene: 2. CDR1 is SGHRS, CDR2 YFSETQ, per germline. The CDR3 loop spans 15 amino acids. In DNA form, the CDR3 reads TGCGCCAGCAGCCGACAGGGGGATAGCAATCAGCCCCAGCATTTT. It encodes CASSRQGDSNQPQHF.

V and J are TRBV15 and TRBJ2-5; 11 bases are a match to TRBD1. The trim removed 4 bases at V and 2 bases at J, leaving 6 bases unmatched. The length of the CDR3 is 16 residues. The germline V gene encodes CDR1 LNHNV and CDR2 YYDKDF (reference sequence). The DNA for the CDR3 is TGTGCCACCAGCACCGGACAGGGGGCAGGACAAGAGACCCAGTACTTC. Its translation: CATSTGQGAGQETQYF.

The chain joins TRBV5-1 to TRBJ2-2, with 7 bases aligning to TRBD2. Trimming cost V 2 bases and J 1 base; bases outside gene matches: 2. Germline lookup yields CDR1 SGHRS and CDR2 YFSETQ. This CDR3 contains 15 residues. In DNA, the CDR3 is TGCGCCAGCAGCTTCGGGACTAAGAACACCGGGGAGCTGTTTTTT. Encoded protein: CASSFGTKNTGELFF.

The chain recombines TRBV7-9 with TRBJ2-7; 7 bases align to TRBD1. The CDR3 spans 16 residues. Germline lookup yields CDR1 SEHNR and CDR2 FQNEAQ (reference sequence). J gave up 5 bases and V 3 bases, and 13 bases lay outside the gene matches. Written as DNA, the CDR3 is TGTGCCAGCAGCTTCTCGTCCGGGACAGTAAGCAACGAGCAGTACTTC. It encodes CASSFSSGTVSNEQYF.

CDR3 in amino acids: CASSIDPPTGGLTDTQYF. The CDR3 coding sequence is TGTGCCAGTAGTATAGATCCCCCGACAGGGGGCTTAACAGATACGCAGTATTTT. The genes are TRBV19 and TRBJ2-3; 10 bases line up with TRBD1. Germline V gene data show CDR1 as LNHDA and CDR2 as SQIVND (reference sequence). Trimming took 0 bases from V and 3 from J; bases not matched to a gene: 9. The CDR3 spans 18 residues.

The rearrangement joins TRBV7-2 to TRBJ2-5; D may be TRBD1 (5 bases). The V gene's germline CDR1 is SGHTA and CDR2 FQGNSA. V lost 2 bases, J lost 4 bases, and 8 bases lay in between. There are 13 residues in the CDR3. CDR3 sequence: CASSLTGAETQYF. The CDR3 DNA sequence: TGTGCCAGCAGCTTAACTGGGGCAGAGACCCAGTACTTC. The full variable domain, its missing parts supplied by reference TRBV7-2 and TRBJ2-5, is GAGVSQSPSNKVTEKGKDVELRCDPISGHTALYWYRQSLGQGLEFLIYFQGNSAPDKSGLPSDRFSAERTGGSVSTLTIQRTQQEDSAVYLCASSLTGAETQYFGPGTRLLVL.

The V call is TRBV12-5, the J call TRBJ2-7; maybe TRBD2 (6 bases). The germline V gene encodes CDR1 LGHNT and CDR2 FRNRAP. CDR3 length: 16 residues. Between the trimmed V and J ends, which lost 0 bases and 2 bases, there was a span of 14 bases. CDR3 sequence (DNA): TGTGCTAGTGGTTTGGTACTGAGTAGCGGTCCCTACGAGCAGTACTTC. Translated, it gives CASGLVLSSGPYEQYF.

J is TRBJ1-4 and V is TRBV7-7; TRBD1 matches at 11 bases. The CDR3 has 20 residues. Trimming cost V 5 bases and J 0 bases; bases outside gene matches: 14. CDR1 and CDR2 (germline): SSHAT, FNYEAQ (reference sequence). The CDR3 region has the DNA TGTGCCAGCAGCGAGGGACAGGGGGGGGTCAGGGTTGCAACTAATGAAAAACTGTTTTTT. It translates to CASSEGQGGVRVATNEKLFF.

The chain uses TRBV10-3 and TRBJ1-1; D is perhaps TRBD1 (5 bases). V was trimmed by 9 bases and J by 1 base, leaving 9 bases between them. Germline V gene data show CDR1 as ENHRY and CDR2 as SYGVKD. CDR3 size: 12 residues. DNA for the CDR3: TGTGCCATTGGGACGCCGAACACTGAAGCTTTCTTT. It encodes CAIGTPNTEAFF.

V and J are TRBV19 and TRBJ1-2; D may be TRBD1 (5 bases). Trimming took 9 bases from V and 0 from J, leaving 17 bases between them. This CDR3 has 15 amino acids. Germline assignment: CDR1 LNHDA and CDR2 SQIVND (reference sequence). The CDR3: CASGAGPIANYGYTF. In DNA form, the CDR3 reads TGTGCCAGCGGGGCAGGACCCATAGCTAACTATGGCTACACCTTC.

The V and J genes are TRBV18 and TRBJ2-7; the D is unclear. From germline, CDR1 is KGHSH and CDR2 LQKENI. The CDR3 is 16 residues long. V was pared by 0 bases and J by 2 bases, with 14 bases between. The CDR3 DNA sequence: TGTGCCAGCTCACCACCGAATTTTCAGGAAACCTACGAGCAGTACTTC. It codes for CASSPPNFQETYEQYF.

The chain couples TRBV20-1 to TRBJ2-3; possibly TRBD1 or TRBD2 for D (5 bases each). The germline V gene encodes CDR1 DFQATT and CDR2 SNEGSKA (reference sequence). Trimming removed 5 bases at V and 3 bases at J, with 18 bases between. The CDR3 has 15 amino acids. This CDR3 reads CSARAQRGRTDTQYF. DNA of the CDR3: TGCAGTGCTCGTGCTCAACGGGGCCGGACAGATACGCAGTATTTT.

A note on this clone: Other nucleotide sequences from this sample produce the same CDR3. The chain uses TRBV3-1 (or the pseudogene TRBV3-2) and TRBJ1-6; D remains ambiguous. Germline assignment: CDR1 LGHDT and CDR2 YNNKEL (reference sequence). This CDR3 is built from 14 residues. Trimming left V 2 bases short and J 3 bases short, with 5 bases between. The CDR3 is CASSQSDYNSPLHF. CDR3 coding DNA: TGTGCCAGCAGCCAAAGCGACTATAATTCACCCCTCCACTTT.

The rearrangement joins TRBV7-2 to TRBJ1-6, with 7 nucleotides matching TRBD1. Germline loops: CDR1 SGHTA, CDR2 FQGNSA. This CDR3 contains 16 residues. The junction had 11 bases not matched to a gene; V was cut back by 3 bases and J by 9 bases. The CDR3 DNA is TGTGCCAGCAGCTTCCTTAACAGGGGCGCGGCTTCACCCCTCCACTTT. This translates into CASSFLNRGAASPLHF.

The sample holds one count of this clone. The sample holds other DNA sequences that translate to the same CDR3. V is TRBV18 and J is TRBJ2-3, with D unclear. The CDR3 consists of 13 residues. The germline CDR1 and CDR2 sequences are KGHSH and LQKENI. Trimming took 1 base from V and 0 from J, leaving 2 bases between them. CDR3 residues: CASSPQSTDTQYF. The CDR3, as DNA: TGTGCCAGCTCACCACAAAGCACAGATACGCAGTATTTT. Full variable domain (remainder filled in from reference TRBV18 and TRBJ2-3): NAGVMQNPRHLVRRRGQEARLRCSPMKGHSHVYWYRQLPEEGLKFMVYLQKENIIDESGMPKERFSAEFPKEGPSILRIQQVVRGDSAAYFCASSPQSTDTQYFGPGTRLTVL.

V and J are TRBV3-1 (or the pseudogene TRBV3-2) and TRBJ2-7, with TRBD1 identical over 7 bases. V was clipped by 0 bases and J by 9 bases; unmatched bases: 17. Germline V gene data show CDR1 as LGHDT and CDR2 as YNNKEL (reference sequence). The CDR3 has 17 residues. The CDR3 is CASSQERIGLGTVAQYV. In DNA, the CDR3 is TGTGCCAGCAGCCAAGAAAGGATCGGCCTCGGGACAGTCGCGCAGTACGTC.

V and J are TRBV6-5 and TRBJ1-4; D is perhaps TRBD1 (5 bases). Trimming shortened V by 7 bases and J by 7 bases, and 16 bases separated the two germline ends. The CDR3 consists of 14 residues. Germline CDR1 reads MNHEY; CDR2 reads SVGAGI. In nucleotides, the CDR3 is TGTGCCAGCAATGGGGGAAATCGTGGTGAAAAACTGTTTTTT. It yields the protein CASNGGNRGEKLFF.

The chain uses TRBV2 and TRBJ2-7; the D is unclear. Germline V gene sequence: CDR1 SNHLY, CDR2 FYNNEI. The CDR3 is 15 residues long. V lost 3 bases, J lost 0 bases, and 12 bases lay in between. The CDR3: CASSEVRFNSYEQYV. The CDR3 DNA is TGTGCCAGCAGTGAGGTGCGCTTCAACTCCTACGAGCAGTACGTC.

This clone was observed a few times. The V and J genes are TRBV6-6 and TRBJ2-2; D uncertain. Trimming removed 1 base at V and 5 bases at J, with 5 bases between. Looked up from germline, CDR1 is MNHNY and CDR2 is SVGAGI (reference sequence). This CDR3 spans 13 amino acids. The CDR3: CASSYLETGELFF. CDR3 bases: TGTGCCAGCAGTTACTTGGAGACCGGGGAGCTGTTTTTT.

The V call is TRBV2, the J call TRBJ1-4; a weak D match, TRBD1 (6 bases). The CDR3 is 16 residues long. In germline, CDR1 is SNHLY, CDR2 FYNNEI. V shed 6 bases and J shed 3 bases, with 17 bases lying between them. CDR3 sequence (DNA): TGTGCCAGCAGCCCGCGGACAGTTCTATCTAATGAAAAACTGTTTTTT. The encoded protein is CASSPRTVLSNEKLFF.

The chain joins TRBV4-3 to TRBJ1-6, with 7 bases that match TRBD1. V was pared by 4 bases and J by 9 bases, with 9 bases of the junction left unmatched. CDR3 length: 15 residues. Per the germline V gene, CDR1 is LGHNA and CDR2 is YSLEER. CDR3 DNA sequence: TGCGCCAGCAGCCTGCGACAGGGATCGCGTTCACCCCTCCACTTT. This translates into CASSLRQGSRSPLHF.